This entry lists 18 T cell receptor beta chains sequenced from one sample in a study of technical replicates of blood from a few donors. The protocol was immunoSEQ multiplex PCR, while the TCRdb copy is restricted to in-frame clones and leaves out a portion. The data hold 60,000 to 90,000 clones, with roughly 92% observed a single time. Sequencing input: T cells isolated from PBMCs. These receptor sequences come from a human donor in good health.

The CDR3 here is CASSLSGTGGSGANVLTF. The CDR3 bases are TGCGCCAGCAGCTTGTCCGGGACAGGAGGCTCTGGGGCCAACGTCCTGACTTTC. This sequence joins TRBV5-1 and TRBJ2-6, with TRBD1 matching over 8 bases. This CDR3 comprises 18 residues. Germline loops: CDR1 SGHRS, CDR2 YFSETQ. The V segment lost 1 base and the J segment 0 bases; nucleotides outside the gene matches: 6. Looking up the rest from reference TRBV5-1 and TRBJ2-6 gives the full variable domain: KAGVTQTPRYLIKTRGQQVTLSCSPISGHRSVSWYQQTPGQGLQFLFEYFSETQRNKGNFPGRFSGRQFSNSRSEMNVSTLELGDSALYLCASSLSGTGGSGANVLTFGAGSRLTVL.

This sequence joins TRBV6-1 and TRBJ1-3; D is unresolved. V dropped 2 bases and J dropped 1 base, with 9 bases sitting between them. CDR3 length equals 15 residues. Germline V gives CDR1 MNHNS, CDR2 SASEGT. The CDR3 nucleotides read TGTGCCAGCAGTGAATCCCCCAGGTCTGGAAACACCATATATTTT. Protein: CASSESPRSGNTIYF.

The V call is TRBV5-1, the J call TRBJ1-3; D may be TRBD1 (5 bases). With 4 bases removed from V and 2 bases from J, the gap between germline ends came to 13 bases. The CDR3 length is 15 residues. Germline CDR1 is SGHRS and CDR2 is YFSETQ. Here the CDR3 DNA reads TGCGCCAGCAGCACAGGCAGGGCACCTGGAAACACCATATATTTT. Protein product: CASSTGRAPGNTIYF. The variable domain in full, with the rest retrieved from reference TRBV5-1 and TRBJ1-3, is KAGVTQTPRYLIKTRGQQVTLSCSPISGHRSVSWYQQTPGQGLQFLFEYFSETQRNKGNFPGRFSGRQFSNSRSEMNVSTLELGDSALYLCASSTGRAPGNTIYFGEGSWLTVV.

This sequence joins TRBV19 and TRBJ1-4; 7 positions match TRBD1. CDR1 and CDR2 from the germline V gene are LNHDA and SQIVND (reference sequence). The CDR3 is 17 amino acids. V was clipped by 3 bases and J by 5 bases; unmatched bases: 12. CDR3 sequence (DNA): TGTGCCAGTAGTATGATTGAGAGGACAGGATTGAATGAAAAACTGTTTTTT. Amino acid sequence: CASSMIERTGLNEKLFF.

This clone was detected only once. V gene TRBV27 combines with J gene TRBJ2-7, with 7 nucleotides matching TRBD2. With V trimmed by 6 bases and J by 0 bases, 11 bases remained unmatched. This CDR3 comprises 16 residues. In germline, CDR1 is MNHEY, CDR2 SMNVEV (reference sequence). CDR3 bases: TGTGCCAGCAGGCCACTCGGGAGGTTGAGCTCCTACGAGCAGTACTTC. Protein sequence: CASRPLGRLSSYEQYF.

V and J are TRBV5-1 and TRBJ2-1; 11 bases are a match to TRBD2. V trimming: 4 bases; J trimming: 4 bases; junction bases outside the gene matches: 10. CDR1 is SGHRS and CDR2 is YFSETQ in the germline V gene. This CDR3 comprises 17 residues. CDR3 loop: CASSPGLAVLLYNEQFF. Written as DNA, the CDR3 is TGCGCCAGCAGCCCGGGACTAGCGGTTCTTTTATACAATGAGCAGTTCTTC.

The chain uses TRBV6-6 and TRBJ1-2; 11 bases align to TRBD1. The CDR3 is made up of 13 amino acids. J lost 7 bases, V lost 6 bases, and 4 bases had no gene match. CDR1 and CDR2 from the germline V gene are MNHNY and SVGAGI (reference sequence). The CDR3 loop reads CASRGQGVRGYTF. The CDR3 coding sequence is TGTGCCAGCAGGGGACAGGGGGTACGTGGCTACACCTTC.

V gene TRBV10-3 combines with J gene TRBJ2-6; D is ambiguous. Germline CDR1 reads ENHRY; CDR2 reads SYGVKD. V lost 8 bases and J 0 bases, leaving 8 bases between the germline ends. The CDR3 has 14 residues. Written as DNA, the CDR3 is TGTGCCATCGAAGAGGCCTCTGGGGCCAACGTCCTGACTTTC. This encodes CAIEEASGANVLTF.

J is TRBJ1-2 and V is TRBV19; unclear D gene. The CDR3 loop spans 14 amino acids. CDR1 is LNHDA and CDR2 is SQIVND in the germline V gene (reference sequence). Trimming left V 1 base short and J 0 bases short, with 6 bases between. The chain's CDR3 is CASSIGDSNYGYTF. The CDR3, as DNA: TGTGCCAGTAGTATAGGAGACTCTAACTATGGCTACACCTTC. Supplemented by reference TRBV19 and TRBJ1-2, the full variable domain reads DGGITQSPKYLFRKEGQNVTLSCEQNLNHDAMYWYRQDPGQGLRLIYYSQIVNDFQKGDIAEGYSVSREKKESFPLTVTSAQKNPTAFYLCASSIGDSNYGYTFGSGTRLTVV.

This clone was recorded once. V usage is TRBV28 and J usage is TRBJ2-7, with 7 positions matching TRBD2. The V gene end was trimmed by 5 bases and the J gene end by 13 bases; junction bases not matched to a gene: 8. The CDR3 covers 11 residues. Looked up from germline, CDR1 is MDHEN and CDR2 is SYDVKM. The CDR3 bases are TGTGCCAGCAGTCGGGGGGAGGGGTCCTACTTC. Translating gives CASSRGEGSYF.

This rearrangement joins TRBV7-2 to TRBJ1-3; 7 nucleotides line up with TRBD1. This CDR3 region has 16 residues. Trimming at V came to 5 bases and at J to 0 bases, leaving 7 bases not matched to a gene. The V gene's germline CDR1 is SGHTA and CDR2 FQGNSA. The DNA of the CDR3 is TGTGCCAGCAGCCTGATAACAGGGGTCTCTGGAAACACCATATATTTT. Amino acid sequence: CASSLITGVSGNTIYF.

The chain carries TRBV2 and TRBJ2-1, with 11 nucleotides matching TRBD2. The ends lost 6 bases at V and 6 bases at J; junction bases unmatched: 1. Germline CDR1 is SNHLY and CDR2 is FYNNEI. The CDR3 totals 13 residues. CDR3 sequence (DNA): TGTGCCAGCAGGGGACTAGCGGTCAATGAGCAGTTCTTC. The encoded protein is CASRGLAVNEQFF.

This chain links TRBV27 with TRBJ2-3, with a possible D match to TRBD2 (6 bases). V dropped 2 bases and J dropped 2 bases, with 14 bases sitting between them. The CDR3 length is 16 residues. Germline-derived CDR1 and CDR2 are MNHEY and SMNVEV (reference sequence). CDR3 DNA: TGTGCCAGCAGTTTAAGCTCCGGACTACTCACAGATACGCAGTATTTT. Protein sequence: CASSLSSGLLTDTQYF.

V usage is TRBV27 and J usage is TRBJ2-4, with a weak D call TRBD1 (6 bases). The V gene's germline CDR1 is MNHEY and CDR2 SMNVEV (reference sequence). Trimming took 3 bases from V and 9 from J, leaving 15 bases between them. The CDR3 is made up of 14 amino acids. The CDR3 DNA is TGTGCCAGCAGTTTTATATCGCAGGGGAGCATTCAGTACTTC. Its protein product is CASSFISQGSIQYF.

J is TRBJ2-2 and V is TRBV6-1, with 7 bases matching TRBD1. The CDR3 sequence is 15 residues long. The junction had 6 bases not matched to a gene; V was cut back by 6 bases and J by 2 bases. CDR1 MNHNS and CDR2 SASEGT come from the germline V gene. The CDR3 protein is CASRGDRANTGELFF. The CDR3 nucleotides are TGTGCCAGCAGGGGTGACAGGGCCAACACCGGGGAGCTGTTTTTT.

Here the CDR3 reads CAWSGDRDQPQHF. The CDR3 nucleotides read TGTGCCTGGAGTGGGGACAGGGACCAGCCCCAGCATTTT. The chain recombines TRBV30 with TRBJ1-5; 9 bases align to TRBD1. The CDR3 runs 13 residues. The V gene's germline CDR1 is GTSNPN and CDR2 SVGIG (reference sequence). The J segment lost 7 bases and the V segment lost 1 base, leaving 2 bases of the junction unmatched.

V and J are TRBV10-1 and TRBJ2-3; 7 bases are shared with TRBD2. Per the germline V gene, CDR1 is WNHNN and CDR2 is SYGVQD (reference sequence). With V trimmed by 0 bases and J by 4 bases, 7 bases remained unmatched. CDR3 length: 16 amino acids. DNA for the CDR3: TGCGCCAGCAGTGAGTCGGCAGGCGGGAGCTCAGATACGCAGTATTTT. It translates to CASSESAGGSSDTQYF.

The chain couples TRBV11-2 to TRBJ2-7; 8 nucleotides match TRBD1. V shed 3 bases, J shed 3 bases, and the junction held 10 bases outside the gene matches. Germline V lookup: CDR1 SGHAT, CDR2 FQNNGV. The CDR3 totals 16 residues. The CDR3 DNA reads TGTGCCAGCAGCTTCGCGACCGGGACAGGAGTCTACGAGCAGTACTTC. Translation gives CASSFATGTGVYEQYF.